These 10 T cell receptor beta chains were all obtained from the same sample, sequenced in a study of T cell changes during pregnancy in multiple sclerosis. Repertoires were generated with immunoSEQ multiplex PCR, while TCRdb's copy carries only in-frame clones and drops some. The top ten hold roughly 0.4% of the sample, which has approximately 36,000 clones, 93% seen once. The sequenced sample was CD4+ T cells from peripheral blood mononuclear cells, obtained in the first trimester of pregnancy. The origin of the receptors is a female donor with multiple sclerosis, enrolled in a pregnancy study.

This chain uses TRBV19 with TRBJ1-5; D not certain. V was pared by 4 bases and J by 2 bases, with 15 bases between. The CDR3 runs to 16 residues. CDR1 and CDR2 (germline): LNHDA, SQIVND (reference sequence). The DNA for the CDR3 is TGTGCCAGTAGTAGGAGCCCGTCGGTTGGCAATCAGCCCCAGCATTTT. Translated: CASSRSPSVGNQPQHF.

The rearrangement joins TRBV30 to TRBJ1-5; possible D gene TRBD1, 5 bases. Germline CDR1 reads GTSNPN; CDR2 reads SVGIG (reference sequence). The V and J ends lost 3 bases and 10 bases respectively, with 13 bases between them. The CDR3 totals 12 residues. In nucleotides, the CDR3 is TGTGCCTGGAGCGGAGGGGCGCCCCCCCAGCATTTT. This sequence encodes CAWSGGAPPQHF.

This chain uses TRBV4-3 with TRBJ2-2; TRBD2 agrees at 8 bases. The germline V gene encodes CDR1 LGHNA and CDR2 YSLEER. Losses at the gene ends were 1 base for V and 5 bases for J; bases not matched to a gene: 3. This CDR3 has 15 residues. Here the CDR3 reads CASSQVGLDTGELFF. Written as DNA, the CDR3 is TGCGCCAGCAGCCAAGTGGGACTAGATACCGGGGAGCTGTTTTTT.

The genes are TRBV2 and TRBJ2-1, with 12 bases identical to TRBD2. J was trimmed by 15 bases and V by 0 bases; bases with no gene match: 9. CDR1 SNHLY and CDR2 FYNNEI come from the germline V gene. CDR3 length: 15 residues. The CDR3 is CASSEARTSGTYGFF. CDR3 in DNA: TGTGCCAGCAGTGAAGCGCGGACTAGCGGGACCTACGGGTTCTTC.

This chain uses TRBV19 with TRBJ1-2; D is unclear. Trimming took 9 bases from V and 2 from J, leaving 7 bases between them. This CDR3 is 11 amino acids long. Germline V CDR1 and CDR2: LNHDA, SQIVND (reference sequence). The CDR3 spells CASSRNYGYTF. The CDR3 region has the DNA TGTGCCAGCTCGAGGAACTATGGCTACACCTTC.

This clone was recorded once. The chain employs TRBV2 and TRBJ2-3, with a tentative D call TRBD2 (6 bases). The CDR3 runs 15 residues. Germline CDR1 is SNHLY and CDR2 is FYNNEI. The V and J ends lost 3 bases and 0 bases respectively, with 10 bases between them. Here the CDR3 reads CASSDRLVSTDTQYF. In nucleotides, the CDR3 is TGTGCCAGCAGTGACAGACTAGTCAGCACAGATACGCAGTATTTT.

The gene calls are TRBV7-2 and TRBJ2-2; D ambiguous. The CDR3 contains 14 residues. CDR1 SGHTA and CDR2 FQGNSA come from the germline V gene. The V end was cut by 5 bases, the J end by 6 bases, with 13 bases between. CDR3 in amino acids: CASSLPSPAGELFF. The CDR3 coding sequence is TGTGCCAGCAGCCTACCCTCCCCCGCCGGGGAGCTGTTTTTT.

The J gene is TRBJ2-5, the V gene TRBV6-6; weak D call: TRBD2 (7 bases). CDR1 MNHNY and CDR2 SVGAGI come from the germline V gene (reference sequence). The V end was cut by 6 bases, the J end by 1 base, with 12 bases between. This CDR3 is built from 14 residues. CDR3: CASRDGGAQETQYF. CDR3 nucleotide sequence: TGTGCCAGCAGGGATGGGGGGGCCCAAGAGACCCAGTACTTC.

This chain uses TRBV7-2 with TRBJ2-1; TRBD1 agrees at 8 bases. There are 15 residues in the CDR3. Unmatched junction bases numbered 1, after V lost 0 bases and J lost 3 bases. Germline assignment: CDR1 SGHTA and CDR2 FQGNSA. CDR3 region: CASSLAGQGYNEQFF. As DNA, the CDR3 is TGTGCCAGCAGCTTAGCTGGACAGGGCTACAATGAGCAGTTCTTC.

The chain links TRBV2 to TRBJ2-1; 8 bases map to TRBD2. Trimming removed 7 bases from V and 5 bases from J; junction bases left unmatched: 4. The CDR3 covers 13 residues. The V gene's germline CDR1 is SNHLY and CDR2 FYNNEI. DNA for the CDR3: TGTGCCAGCATCCCGGGGGGGGACAATGAGCAGTTCTTC. Its translation is CASIPGGDNEQFF.